Detailed here is one T cell receptor (beta chain). Antigen unknown. The sample comes from a study of cytomegalovirus exposure and HLA in healthy donors. Regarding the study as a whole: The productive fraction for most TCR beta V segments was about 90% or about 30% in an earlier analysis. According to the study, 160 or so TCR beta chains were cytomegalovirus-associated.

There were likely unrecorded immune exposures, though donors were nominally healthy when sampled. Trimming at V came to 2 bases and at J to 4 bases, leaving 4 bases not matched to a gene. The CDR3 length is 16 residues. Germline V CDR1 and CDR2: LGHNA, YNFKEQ. Amplification used 60 Vbeta primers and 13 Jbeta primers. Repertoires were generated with immunoSEQ multiplex PCR, while TCRdb's copy carries only in-frame clones and drops some. Of roughly 100,000 clones detected, roughly 82% appear once; the ten largest clones hold more than 1.5%. V is TRBV4-2 and J is TRBJ2-1; 11 nucleotides align to TRBD2. This receptor was obtained from a man in his fifties or sixties in good health and CMV-seronegative. Sequencing was carried out using PBMCs. CDR3 nucleotides: TGTGCCAGCAGCCAATCCGGGACTAGCGGTTACAATGAGCAGTTCTTC. This codes for CASSQSGTSGYNEQFF.